This entry lists 31 T cell receptor beta chains sequenced from one sample in a study of vaccination effects on CD4 cells after COVID-19. Some clones are missing from TCRdb's copy, which holds only in-frame ones; the method was immunoSEQ multiplex PCR. Seen here are approximately 19,000 clones, roughly four fifths observed once, and the top ten hold about 40%. Within the ViraFEST assay, antigen-specific CD4+ T cells underwent expansion with viral peptide pools prior to sequencing. Scientists isolated CD4+ T cells after an approximately 10-day culture period ended. This person caught SARS-CoV-2 sometime from March to December 2020, and PCR testing confirmed the infection. No antigen has been identified for these receptors. Here the sequenced sample was CD4+ T cells from PBMCs cultured with a peptide pool, taken before COVID-19 vaccination. These receptors were obtained from a human donor who had a prior SARS-CoV-2 infection.

The chain has TRBV7-3 and TRBJ2-5; 9 nucleotides match TRBD2. The CDR3 totals 15 residues. Germline-derived CDR1 and CDR2 are SGHTA and FQGTGA. V lost 3 bases, J lost 5 bases, and 7 bases stayed unmatched. The CDR3 DNA follows: TGTGCCAGCAGCTTTCTGGGACTAGCAGTGGAGACCCAGTACTTC. Translating it yields CASSFLGLAVETQYF.

As for this clone: One junction end disagrees with the germline gene, perhaps due to a read error. The CDR3 sequence is CASSIGLAGGLSTDTQYF. The CDR3 DNA reads TGTGCCAGTAGCATAGGACTAGCGGGAGGATTGAGCACAGATACGCAGTATTTT. The V and J genes are TRBV19 and TRBJ2-3; 14 bases align to TRBD2. Per the germline V gene, CDR1 is LNHDA and CDR2 is SQIVND (reference sequence). This CDR3 is 18 amino acids long.

The chain carries TRBV9 and TRBJ1-1; weak D call: TRBD1 (5 bases). The ends were cut back, 4 bases at V and 8 bases at J, with 15 bases in the middle. The germline V gene encodes CDR1 SGDLS and CDR2 YYNGEE. CDR3 length: 13 amino acids. The CDR3 loop reads CASSHQPGGEAFF. The CDR3 DNA follows: TGTGCCAGCAGCCACCAACCTGGGGGGGAAGCTTTCTTT.

The sample holds a few counts of this clone. The rearrangement uses TRBV30 and TRBJ1-1, with no clear D. V dropped 3 bases and J dropped 6 bases, with 14 bases sitting between them. The V gene's germline CDR1 is GTSNPN and CDR2 SVGIG (reference sequence). The CDR3 is made up of 13 amino acids. Here the CDR3 DNA reads TGTGCCTGGAGAATTCCTCTTCCCGCTGAAGCTTTCTTT. Translation: CAWRIPLPAEAFF. Supplemented by reference TRBV30 and TRBJ1-1, the full variable domain reads SQTIHQWPATLVQPVGSPLSLECTVEGTSNPNLYWYRQAAGRGLQLLFYSVGIGQISSEVPQNLSASRPQDRQFILSSKKLLLSDSGFYLCAWRIPLPAEAFFGQGTRLTVV.

The chain couples TRBV5-6 to TRBJ2-5; 8 bases agree with TRBD1. Germline CDR1 and CDR2: SGHDT and YYEEEE. The CDR3 loop spans 14 amino acids. The V segment lost 2 bases and the J segment 3 bases; nucleotides outside the gene matches: 3. CDR3 protein: CASSFRTGKETQYF. CDR3 sequence (DNA): TGTGCCAGCAGCTTTAGGACAGGGAAAGAGACCCAGTACTTC.

This clone has just a few counts. Distinct nucleotide sequences in the sample also encode this CDR3. The CDR3 sequence: CASSATGVGYTF. CDR3 nucleotide sequence: TGTGCCAGCAGCGCGACAGGGGTAGGCTACACCTTC. V usage is TRBV9 and J usage is TRBJ1-2; 8 bases map to TRBD1. Losses at the gene ends were 3 bases for V and 8 bases for J; bases not matched to a gene: 3. Germline lookup yields CDR1 SGDLS and CDR2 YYNGEE. This CDR3 has 12 amino acids.

The chain uses TRBV15 and TRBJ1-1; a weak D match, TRBD1 (5 bases). CDR3 length: 16 amino acids. Trimming shortened V by 3 bases and J by 5 bases, and 19 bases separated the two germline ends. CDR1 and CDR2 from the germline V gene are LNHNV and YYDKDF (reference sequence). CDR3 DNA: TGTGCCACCAGCAGTGAGGCGGGGGACGGGAGGACTGAAGCTTTCTTT. It translates to CATSSEAGDGRTEAFF.

The rearrangement links TRBV5-5 to TRBJ2-7; maybe TRBD2 (6 bases). The CDR3 consists of 15 residues. Trimming removed 3 bases from V and 3 bases from J, with 16 bases in between. Germline V gives CDR1 SGHKS, CDR2 YYEKEE (reference sequence). The CDR3 nucleotides are TGTGCCAGCAGCTGGGACTTCAGAGGGTACTACGAGCAGTACTTC. This codes for CASSWDFRGYYEQYF. The full variable domain, its missing parts supplied by reference TRBV5-5 and TRBJ2-7, is DAGVTQSPTHLIKTRGQQVTLRCSPISGHKSVSWYQQVLGQGPQFIFQYYEKEERGRGNFPDRFSARQFPNYSSELNVNALLLGDSALYLCASSWDFRGYYEQYFGPGTRLTVT.

The chain combines TRBV6-6 with TRBJ2-1; TRBD1 matches at 7 bases. The trim removed 6 bases at V and 8 bases at J, leaving 10 bases unmatched. CDR1 and CDR2 (germline): MNHNY, SVGAGI (reference sequence). The CDR3 length is 14 residues. The CDR3 protein is CASSRGTARDEQFF. The CDR3 nucleotides read TGTGCCAGCAGCCGAGGGACAGCCCGTGATGAGCAGTTCTTC.

This sequence joins TRBV18 and TRBJ2-7, with TRBD2 identical over 12 bases. J was trimmed by 0 bases and V by 4 bases; bases with no gene match: 1. Germline V lookup: CDR1 KGHSH, CDR2 LQKENI. The CDR3 runs 15 residues. Here the CDR3 reads CASSRGLAGSYEQYF. The DNA of the CDR3 is TGTGCCAGCTCACGGGGACTAGCGGGCTCCTACGAGCAGTACTTC.

This chain uses TRBV6-5 with TRBJ2-1, with TRBD1 identical over 11 bases. V shed 6 bases and J 7 bases; nucleotides not matched to a gene: 8. CDR1 and CDR2 (germline): MNHEY, SVGAGI. The CDR3 has 15 residues. DNA for the CDR3: TGTGCCAGCAGGGACAGGGGGCGCCTTAATAATGAGCAGTTCTTC. Protein: CASRDRGRLNNEQFF.

This sequence joins TRBV3-1 (or the pseudogene TRBV3-2) and TRBJ1-1; D gene uncertain. The CDR3 contains 13 residues. Trimming stripped 2 bases from V and 0 bases from J, with 4 bases between. Germline loops: CDR1 LGHDT, CDR2 YNNKEL (reference sequence). This CDR3 is CASSQMLNTEAFF. In nucleotides, the CDR3 is TGTGCCAGCAGCCAAATGCTGAACACTGAAGCTTTCTTT.

The chain recombines TRBV28 with TRBJ1-1; no definite D call. Trimming cost V 4 bases and J 0 bases, with 9 bases left between them. This CDR3 has 14 amino acids. Germline values: CDR1 MDHEN, CDR2 SYDVKM. The CDR3 sequence: CASSSDGVNTEAFF. As DNA, the CDR3 is TGTGCCAGCAGTTCGGACGGTGTGAACACTGAAGCTTTCTTT.

The chain has TRBV9 and TRBJ2-5; a possible D gene is TRBD1 (7 bases). The CDR3 runs 15 residues. With 4 bases removed from V and 0 bases from J, the gap between germline ends came to 13 bases. Per the germline V gene, CDR1 is SGDLS and CDR2 is YYNGEE. CDR3 protein: CASSLQGGNQETQYF. As DNA, the CDR3 is TGTGCCAGCAGCCTCCAGGGGGGAAACCAAGAGACCCAGTACTTC.

The chain recombines TRBV6-5 with TRBJ2-5, with 8 bases fitting TRBD1. The CDR3 has 16 amino acids. CDR1 MNHEY and CDR2 SVGAGI come from the germline V gene. The ends lost 0 bases at V and 4 bases at J; junction bases unmatched: 7. The CDR3 DNA follows: TGTGCCAGCAGTTACTCGGGCAGGGGGCCGGGAGAGACCCAGTACTTC. The encoded protein is CASSYSGRGPGETQYF.

CDR3 sequence reads: CASGWIFGGSNEQFF. Here the CDR3 DNA reads TGTGCCAGTGGGTGGATTTTCGGGGGGAGCAATGAGCAGTTCTTC. This chain connects TRBV19 to TRBJ2-1; 7 positions agree with TRBD2. Per germline, CDR1 LNHDA and CDR2 SQIVND (reference sequence). The V gene end was trimmed by 8 bases and the J gene end by 6 bases; junction bases not matched to a gene: 13. The CDR3 spans 15 residues.

This clone has a handful of counts. The chain combines TRBV10-3 with TRBJ2-7, with 7 bases lining up with TRBD1. V was pared by 3 bases and J by 2 bases, with 4 bases of the junction left unmatched. CDR3 length: 14 amino acids. Germline V gives CDR1 ENHRY, CDR2 SYGVKD. The CDR3 DNA follows: TGTGCCATCAGTGAAGGGACAGCAGCCTACGAGCAGTACTTC. Amino acid sequence: CAISEGTAAYEQYF.

This rearrangement joins TRBV2 to TRBJ2-7, with 7 bases lining up with TRBD1. The CDR3 is 13 residues long. J was trimmed by 6 bases and V by 6 bases; bases with no gene match: 8. CDR1 SNHLY and CDR2 FYNNEI come from the germline V gene. The CDR3 loop reads CASRTTPGGEQYF. The CDR3 nucleotides read TGTGCCAGCAGGACAACCCCAGGGGGCGAGCAGTACTTC.

Comment on this clone: Within the sample, other DNA sequences also encode this same CDR3. The chain joins TRBV18 to TRBJ2-3, with D unresolved. The CDR3 has 15 amino acids. Germline lookup yields CDR1 KGHSH and CDR2 LQKENI. The ends were cut back, 0 bases at V and 1 base at J, with 8 bases in the middle. CDR3 nucleotides: TGTGCCAGCTCACCACCTTCTGTGGGCACAGATACGCAGTATTTT. Translated, it gives CASSPPSVGTDTQYF.

The chain combines TRBV7-9 with TRBJ2-3; 9 nucleotides align to TRBD2. V lost 5 bases and J lost 5; bases outside the gene matches: 14. Germline V gives CDR1 SEHNR, CDR2 FQNEAQ (reference sequence). This CDR3 has 17 amino acids. CDR3 DNA sequence: TGTGCCAGCAGCACCTACTTCCTAGCGGGGAGGGGAGATACGCAGTATTTT. It encodes CASSTYFLAGRGDTQYF.

This clone was seen a few times. V and J are TRBV6-6 and TRBJ1-2, with D uncertain. Per the germline V gene, CDR1 is MNHNY and CDR2 is SVGAGI (reference sequence). Trimming left V 0 bases short and J 8 bases short, with 7 bases between. This CDR3 region has 12 residues. CDR3 loop: CASSYSTEGYTF. The CDR3 DNA is TGTGCCAGCAGTTACTCTACAGAAGGCTACACCTTC.

This clone has just a few counts. V is TRBV19 and J is TRBJ2-6; possibly TRBD1 for D (6 bases). The CDR3 spans 16 residues. Trimming cost V 3 bases and J 4 bases, with 13 bases left between them. The V gene's germline CDR1 is LNHDA and CDR2 SQIVND (reference sequence). This CDR3 reads CASSITGTQGANVLTF. CDR3 DNA: TGTGCCAGTAGTATCACAGGGACGCAAGGGGCCAACGTCCTGACTTTC.

The CDR3 sequence: CASSPGTPRSYEQYF. CDR3 DNA sequence: TGTGCCAGCTCACCCGGGACTCCCCGTAGCTACGAGCAGTACTTC. This chain connects TRBV18 to TRBJ2-7; D perhaps matches TRBD2 (6 bases). The germline gives CDR1 KGHSH, CDR2 LQKENI. The CDR3 is made up of 15 amino acids. Trimming cost V 3 bases and J 3 bases, with 15 bases left between them.

The V call is TRBV4-3, the J call TRBJ2-1, with 8 bases aligning to TRBD1. Germline V CDR1 and CDR2: LGHNA, YSLEER. V lost 4 bases and J lost 6; bases outside the gene matches: 8. This CDR3 contains 15 residues. The CDR3 DNA reads as TGCGCCAGCAGCCTCCCCGGGACAGGAGCCAATGAGCAGTTCTTC. This codes for CASSLPGTGANEQFF.

The chain has TRBV4-3 and TRBJ2-7; TRBD2 might be the D (5 bases). The V and J ends lost 4 bases and 0 bases respectively, with 13 bases between them. CDR1 is LGHNA and CDR2 is YSLEER in the germline V gene. This CDR3 region has 15 residues. The CDR3 nucleotides are TGCGCCAGCAGCCGATCGGGGTCCAGCTCCTACGAGCAGTACTTC. Its translation: CASSRSGSSSYEQYF.

J is TRBJ2-7 and V is TRBV20-1; the D is unclear. Trimming pared 3 bases from V and 0 bases from J, leaving 9 bases between. This CDR3 region has 13 residues. The germline gives CDR1 DFQATT, CDR2 SNEGSKA (reference sequence). The CDR3 nucleotides are TGCAGTGCTAGTAAGGGTCCCTCCTACGAGCAGTACTTC. It is translated as CSASKGPSYEQYF.

The gene calls are TRBV20-1 and TRBJ2-3; 9 bases fit TRBD2. The CDR3 extends over 16 amino acids. V lost 3 bases and J lost 0; bases outside the gene matches: 7. CDR1 DFQATT and CDR2 SNEGSKA come from the germline V gene (reference sequence). The DNA of the CDR3 is TGCAGTGCTAGTACGCCGGGACTAGCTAGCACAGATACGCAGTATTTT. Translation: CSASTPGLASTDTQYF.

The V call is TRBV2, the J call TRBJ1-1; D call uncertain. Trimming cost V 2 bases and J 3 bases, with 7 bases left between them. Germline-derived CDR1 and CDR2 are SNHLY and FYNNEI. The CDR3 sequence is 13 residues long. DNA for the CDR3: TGTGCCAGCAGTGAATTTCGGCACACTGAAGCTTTCTTT. This codes for CASSEFRHTEAFF.

The V call is TRBV9, the J call TRBJ2-3; perhaps TRBD2 as D (5 bases). The CDR3 extends over 14 amino acids. Germline V CDR1 and CDR2: SGDLS, YYNGEE. V was cut by 0 bases and J by 6 bases, with 11 bases left in between. The CDR3 bases are TGTGCCAGCAGCGTAGTGTCTGTAGCGGATACGCAGTATTTT. Translated: CASSVVSVADTQYF.

V gene TRBV12-5 combines with J gene TRBJ2-1; 9 bases line up with TRBD2. Trimming at V came to 8 bases and at J to 4 bases, leaving 18 bases not matched to a gene. Germline V gene data show CDR1 as LGHNT and CDR2 as FRNRAP. The CDR3 length is 18 residues. The CDR3 nucleotides read TGTGCTAGTAGATCCACCCCCTTGACTAGCGGAACGTACAATGAGCAGTTCTTC. Translating gives CASRSTPLTSGTYNEQFF. The full variable domain, its missing parts supplied by reference TRBV12-5 and TRBJ2-1, is DARVTQTPRHKVTEMGQEVTMRCQPILGHNTVFWYRQTMMQGLELLAYFRNRAPLDDSGMPKDRFSAEMPDATLATLKIQPSEPRDSAVYFCASRSTPLTSGTYNEQFFGPGTRLTVL.

The chain joins TRBV5-8 to TRBJ1-5, with 9 nucleotides matching TRBD1. The CDR3 totals 17 residues. Germline lookup yields CDR1 SGHTS and CDR2 YDEGEE. V was clipped by 4 bases and J by 2 bases; unmatched bases: 10. This chain's CDR3 is CASSHGQGRLGNQPQHF. The CDR3 region has the DNA TGTGCCAGCAGCCACGGACAGGGGAGATTGGGCAATCAGCCCCAGCATTTT.